The rows below give T cell receptor beta chains drawn from one sample of a study of cytomegalovirus exposure and HLA in healthy donors. Sequencing used immunoSEQ multiplex PCR; TCRdb keeps in-frame clones, though not all of them. The sample has some 100,000 clones, roughly four fifths seen once; the top ten hold about 16%. The sample was PBMCs. These TCRs come from a man over 45 in good health and CMV-seropositive. Each CDR3 is given with its conserved first and last residue. The D gene is left open where the match is weak.

v_call	j_call	d_call	cdr3_aa
TRBV19	TRBJ1-1	TRBD1	CASTTSGTVAFF
TRBV2	TRBJ2-3	-	CARRSRGTDTQYF
TRBV11-3	TRBJ2-2	-	CASSLGGDGTGELFF
TRBV5-1	TRBJ1-2	TRBD1	CASSLPGGDGYTF
TRBV5-4	TRBJ2-3	TRBD1	CASSLGGQGAPDTQYF
TRBV28	TRBJ2-3	-	CASLSLRADTQYF
TRBV7-2	TRBJ2-7	TRBD1	CASSGGQRYEQYF
TRBV7-9	TRBJ2-5	-	CASQGVLQETQYF
TRBV6-6	TRBJ2-1	TRBD1	CASRLGQGYNEQFF
TRBV7-9	TRBJ1-3	TRBD1	CASSLRQGTGNTIYF
TRBV19	TRBJ2-2	TRBD1	CASIGDREFLGTGELFF
TRBV5-5	TRBJ2-7	-	CASSLGGPYEQYF
TRBV2	TRBJ1-1	-	CASTPNTEAFF
TRBV28	TRBJ1-5	-	CASSFRGRATNQPQHF
TRBV29-1	TRBJ2-3	-	CSVVIGDTSTDTQYF
TRBV12-5	TRBJ2-6	TRBD1	CASDPGTALSGANVLTF
TRBV11-3	TRBJ2-7	TRBD1	CASSPRWGQGARAGNYEQYF
TRBV27	TRBJ2-7	TRBD1	CASRSAGTGKGEQYF
TRBV5-4	TRBJ2-6	TRBD2	CASGREGQSSGANVLTF
TRBV6-5	TRBJ1-1	-	CASLSGGGNTEAFF
TRBV7-9	TRBJ1-3	-	CASLSGNTIYF
TRBV6-1	TRBJ2-7	TRBD1	CASSWTGSSYEQYF
TRBV5-4	TRBJ2-1	TRBD2	CASSSASGAYNEQFF
TRBV5-1	TRBJ2-5	-	CASSLAGGQETQYF
TRBV6-5	TRBJ2-1	TRBD2	CASSQLAGYNEQFF
TRBV6-1	TRBJ2-2	-	CASSELSTSDTGELFF
TRBV5-8	TRBJ2-7	-	CASQSGAYEQYF
TRBV21-1	TRBJ2-7	-	CASSWGLAGHPLPYEQYF